This entry features one T cell receptor beta chain sequence. This record comes from a study of blood T cell repertoires in COVID-19. Across the study: The origin of the acute and convalescent COVID-19 samples was the United States, Italy and Spain.

The CDR3 has 15 amino acids. Looked up from germline, CDR1 is SGHVS and CDR2 is FNYEAQ. V was trimmed by 5 bases and J by 3 bases, leaving 15 bases between them. Only in-frame clones appear in the TCRdb table, and some are missing; sequencing was by immunoSEQ multiplex PCR. The table includes some 250,000 clones, around 86% detected once. This chain links TRBV7-6 with TRBJ2-3; tentatively, D is TRBD1 (5 bases). This TCR derives from a man aged 25-45 years who had recovered from COVID-19. The specimen was peripheral blood. The DNA of the CDR3 is TGTGCCAGCAGCCCCGCCGACAGACCTACAGATACGCAGTATTTT. It codes for CASSPADRPTDTQYF.